Each of the 28 T cell receptor beta chains below was sequenced from the same sample in a study of CD8+ T cells in alopecia areata. Treatment specified: oral pan-JAK inhibitor, 5-10 mg twice daily. RNA was isolated and reverse transcribed to cDNA, the sequencing template. Libraries were prepared by immunoSEQ multiplex PCR; TCRdb keeps only in-frame clonotypes and omits some of them. The sample lists 65,000 to 75,000 clones, around 30% occurring once. Specimen: CD8+ T cells sorted from blood, collected at week 4, from a patient treated with tofacitinib. The receptors were sampled from a human donor with alopecia areata.

This clone was picked up a small number of times. The chain combines TRBV29-1 with TRBJ2-1; D might be TRBD2 (6 bases). The germline gives CDR1 SQVTM, CDR2 ANQGSEA. Trimming removed 7 bases from V and 6 bases from J, with 10 bases in between. This CDR3 comprises 11 residues. In nucleotides, the CDR3 is TGCAGCGCAAAACTAGCCAATGAGCAGTTCTTC. It specifies CSAKLANEQFF.

This chain connects TRBV30 to TRBJ1-1, with D unresolved. The V gene lost 3 bases and the J gene lost 6 bases, with 8 bases spanning the gap. This CDR3 spans 11 amino acids. Per germline, CDR1 GTSNPN and CDR2 SVGIG (reference sequence). As DNA, the CDR3 is TGTGCCTGGAGCTTGGGCCCTGAAGCTTTCTTT. As protein: CAWSLGPEAFF.

The chain recombines TRBV7-9 with TRBJ2-5; the D gene could be TRBD1 or TRBD2 (5 bases each). Looked up from germline, CDR1 is SEHNR and CDR2 is FQNEAQ (reference sequence). V was pared by 4 bases and J by 4 bases, with 13 bases between. There are 14 residues in the CDR3. The CDR3 loop reads CASSSVEGTETQYF. DNA of the CDR3: TGTGCCAGCAGCTCAGTAGAAGGGACAGAGACCCAGTACTTC.

This chain joins TRBV30 and TRBJ2-4; 9 bases match TRBD2. Unmatched junction bases numbered 7, after V lost 1 base and J lost 9 bases. The germline V gene encodes CDR1 GTSNPN and CDR2 SVGIG (reference sequence). The CDR3 is made up of 14 amino acids. The CDR3 sequence is CAWSGGGRAGIQYF. The CDR3 DNA follows: TGTGCCTGGAGTGGGGGCGGGAGGGCCGGCATTCAGTACTTC.

This chain uses TRBV11-2 with TRBJ2-7; D is unclear. Per germline, CDR1 SGHAT and CDR2 FQNNGV. This CDR3 is 13 amino acids long. Deletions cut 1 base from V and 6 bases from J, with 10 bases between. The CDR3 DNA reads TGTGCCAGCAGCTTAGTTGTCACGTCCGAGCAGTACTTC. The encoded protein is CASSLVVTSEQYF.

V gene TRBV6-6 combines with J gene TRBJ1-2; D unclear. CDR3 length: 13 residues. The germline V gene has CDR1 MNHNY and CDR2 SVGAGI (reference sequence). Trimming took off 6 bases at V and 2 bases at J, with 10 bases between the two ends. The DNA for the CDR3 is TGTGCCAGCAGCCCGGACCTAAACTATGGCTACACCTTC. It translates to CASSPDLNYGYTF.

This rearrangement joins TRBV29-1 to TRBJ2-4, with 8 bases that match TRBD1. The length of the CDR3 is 16 residues. Germline CDR1 SQVTM, CDR2 ANQGSEA. J gave up 1 base and V 7 bases, and 12 bases lay outside the gene matches. CDR3 loop: CSAQNTGGLAKNIQYF. The CDR3 bases are TGCAGCGCCCAAAACACAGGGGGGCTGGCCAAAAACATTCAGTACTTC.

The chain employs TRBV6-6 and TRBJ2-1; 8 nucleotides match TRBD1. CDR3 length: 14 amino acids. Per the germline V gene, CDR1 is MNHNY and CDR2 is SVGAGI (reference sequence). With 8 bases clipped from V and 8 bases from J, the junction kept 11 bases outside the gene matches. CDR3 nucleotides: TGTGCCAGCGTGGCGGACAGGGTCTTGGATGAGCAGTTCTTC. Its protein product is CASVADRVLDEQFF.

This clone was observed at least ten times. This chain joins TRBV28 and TRBJ2-5; 12 bases match TRBD2. The ends lost 5 bases at V and 2 bases at J; junction bases unmatched: 12. The CDR3 has 18 amino acids. Germline V gene sequence: CDR1 MDHEN, CDR2 SYDVKM. CDR3 residues: CASSPALRTSGTQETQYF. The CDR3 region has the DNA TGTGCCAGCAGTCCAGCCCTCCGGACTAGCGGGACACAAGAGACCCAGTACTTC.

The chain is built from TRBV30 and TRBJ2-1, with unresolved D. The germline CDR1 and CDR2 sequences are GTSNPN and SVGIG (reference sequence). V dropped 2 bases and J dropped 7 bases, with 6 bases sitting between them. The CDR3 covers 11 residues. Written as DNA, the CDR3 is TGTGCCTGGAGTCTCGTAAATGAGCAGTTCTTC. Amino acid sequence: CAWSLVNEQFF.

This clone has at least ten counts. This rearrangement joins TRBV20-1 to TRBJ2-7, with 10 nucleotides matching TRBD1. Germline V gives CDR1 DFQATT, CDR2 SNEGSKA (reference sequence). The CDR3 covers 11 residues. Trimming cost V 6 bases and J 6 bases; bases outside gene matches: 2. As DNA, the CDR3 is TGCAGTGCCGGACAGGGGGTCGAGCAGTACTTC. It is translated as CSAGQGVEQYF.

The V and J genes are TRBV29-1 and TRBJ1-1; no clear D. V lost 8 bases to trimming and J lost 5 bases, with 12 bases between them. The germline V gene has CDR1 SQVTM and CDR2 ANQGSEA. The CDR3 has 11 amino acids. The CDR3 bases are TGCAGCTCACTGCTAGGAACTGAAGCTTTCTTT. Its protein is CSSLLGTEAFF.

This clone occurred a few times. The chain combines TRBV6-5 with TRBJ2-1, with 8 nucleotides matching TRBD1. CDR3 length: 15 amino acids. V lost 10 bases to trimming and J lost 6 bases; unmatched junction nucleotides: 14. Germline CDR1 reads MNHEY; CDR2 reads SVGAGI. The CDR3 protein is CATTSTGASSNEQFF. In DNA, the CDR3 is TGTGCCACCACTTCGACAGGGGCTTCTTCCAATGAGCAGTTCTTC.

The chain recombines TRBV29-1 with TRBJ2-4; TRBD1 is a possible D gene (5 bases). There are 15 residues in the CDR3. From germline, CDR1 is SQVTM and CDR2 ANQGSEA. The ends were cut back, 5 bases at V and 1 base at J, with 15 bases in the middle. CDR3 DNA: TGCAGCGTTTCCTCTACTCCAGGGGCCAAAAACATTCAGTACTTC. This codes for CSVSSTPGAKNIQYF.

The V and J genes are TRBV29-1 and TRBJ1-2; D ambiguous. V was trimmed by 4 bases and J by 8 bases, leaving 5 bases between them. The germline V gene has CDR1 SQVTM and CDR2 ANQGSEA. The CDR3 runs to 9 residues. CDR3 sequence (DNA): TGCAGCGTTGTACCGGGCTACACCTTC. It is translated as CSVVPGYTF.

This clone was counted between two and nine times. The chain employs TRBV5-1 and TRBJ2-7; 9 positions match TRBD1. CDR1 SGHRS and CDR2 YFSETQ come from the germline V gene. The CDR3 contains 12 residues. Trimming removed 7 bases from V and 4 bases from J; junction bases left unmatched: 3. This CDR3 reads CASGDRDYEQYF. The CDR3, as DNA: TGCGCCAGCGGGGACAGGGATTACGAGCAGTACTTC.

J is TRBJ1-5 and V is TRBV20-1; D not certain. This CDR3 has 11 residues. Per germline, CDR1 DFQATT and CDR2 SNEGSKA (reference sequence). Trimming took 3 bases from V and 7 from J, leaving 7 bases between them. The CDR3 bases are TGCAGTGCTAGTGAAGGACAGCCCCAGCATTTT. It specifies CSASEGQPQHF.

The chain uses TRBV5-1 and TRBJ2-3; 9 nucleotides align to TRBD1. Germline V gives CDR1 SGHRS, CDR2 YFSETQ. The length of the CDR3 is 17 residues. V lost 4 bases and J lost 5; bases outside the gene matches: 14. CDR3 sequence reads: CASSPYPGQGGKDTQYF. In DNA form, the CDR3 reads TGCGCCAGCAGCCCGTACCCGGGACAGGGAGGGAAAGATACGCAGTATTTT.

This clone was counted only a few times. The chain has TRBV4-2 and TRBJ2-1; unclear D gene. The V end was cut by 4 bases, the J end by 9 bases, with 22 bases between. This CDR3 region has 16 residues. The germline V gene has CDR1 LGHNA and CDR2 YNFKEQ. CDR3 protein: CASSPPEAPRVGEQFF. The CDR3 nucleotides read TGTGCCAGCAGCCCACCAGAGGCCCCTCGGGTTGGTGAGCAGTTCTTC.

This clone showed up many times. The CDR3 nucleotides are TGTGCCAGCACCCCCTCTGGGGCTCTCGAGCAGTACTTC. This codes for CASTPSGALEQYF. The rearrangement links TRBV7-6 to TRBJ2-7; possible D gene TRBD1, 5 bases. The germline V gene encodes CDR1 SGHVS and CDR2 FNYEAQ. The V end lost 7 bases, the J end lost 6 bases, and 16 bases lay between the germline ends. CDR3 size: 13 residues. Variable domain in full (rest from reference TRBV7-6 and TRBJ2-7): GAGVSQSPRYKVTKRGQDVALRCDPISGHVSLYWYRQALGQGPEFLTYFNYEAQQDKSGLPNDRFSAERPEGSISTLTIQRTEQRDSAMYRCASTPSGALEQYFGPGTRLTVT.

This clone was observed a handful of times. V is TRBV13 and J is TRBJ2-1; D remains ambiguous. The germline V gene has CDR1 PRHDT and CDR2 FYEKMQ (reference sequence). This CDR3 is 13 amino acids long. V shed 3 bases and J shed 6 bases, with 9 bases lying between them. CDR3 in amino acids: CASSFLTRNEQFF. The CDR3 nucleotides read TGTGCCAGCAGCTTCCTCACCCGCAATGAGCAGTTCTTC.

This clone was observed a handful of times. J is TRBJ1-2 and V is TRBV5-4; D is unclear. The CDR3 runs 16 residues. Germline CDR1 SGHNT, CDR2 YYREEE (reference sequence). V gave up 0 bases and J gave up 2 bases, with 14 bases separating them. The CDR3 spells CASSLDSMARNYGYTF. In DNA, the CDR3 is TGTGCCAGCAGCTTGGACTCGATGGCAAGAAACTATGGCTACACCTTC.

Relative to its sample, this clone is medium-sized (0.01 to 0.1%). V and J are TRBV7-6 and TRBJ2-7, with 7 bases aligning to TRBD1. Germline V CDR1 and CDR2: SGHVS, FNYEAQ. J gave up 7 bases and V 5 bases, and 5 bases lay outside the gene matches. CDR3 length equals 12 residues. CDR3 sequence: CASSPGTVEQYF. In DNA, the CDR3 is TGTGCCAGCAGCCCGGGGACAGTAGAGCAGTACTTC.

The chain joins TRBV30 to TRBJ2-1, with 7 nucleotides matching TRBD2. CDR1 and CDR2 from the germline V gene are GTSNPN and SVGIG (reference sequence). The CDR3 contains 15 residues. V shed 6 bases, J shed 7 bases, and the junction held 15 bases outside the gene matches. The CDR3 sequence: CACPGRAYGGNEQFF. The CDR3 nucleotides are TGTGCCTGCCCGGGGCGGGCCTACGGGGGGAATGAGCAGTTCTTC.

CDR3 bases: TGCAGCGCCGCCGGAGATGAGCAGTTCTTC. It specifies CSAAGDEQFF. The J gene is TRBJ2-1, the V gene TRBV29-1; D is undetermined. This CDR3 has 10 amino acids. V gave up 7 bases and J gave up 8 bases, with 9 bases separating them. Germline CDR1 SQVTM, CDR2 ANQGSEA.

This chain uses TRBV7-9 with TRBJ1-2; no firm D call. The CDR3 sequence is 15 residues long. The germline V gene encodes CDR1 SEHNR and CDR2 FQNEAQ (reference sequence). Trimming stripped 5 bases from V and 3 bases from J, with 16 bases between. CDR3 DNA: TGTGCCAGCAGCGTCGGGGAGGGTTTTGACTATGGCTACACCTTC. As protein: CASSVGEGFDYGYTF.

The J gene is TRBJ2-7, the V gene TRBV30; 9 bases agree with TRBD1. This CDR3 comprises 13 residues. Germline values: CDR1 GTSNPN, CDR2 SVGIG (reference sequence). Trimming removed 4 bases from V and 6 bases from J; junction bases left unmatched: 7. For the CDR3, the DNA is TGTGCCTGGACACCGGGACAGGGTAGCGAGCAGTACTTC. Amino acids: CAWTPGQGSEQYF. Looking up the rest from reference TRBV30 and TRBJ2-7 gives the full variable domain: SQTIHQWPATLVQPVGSPLSLECTVEGTSNPNLYWYRQAAGRGLQLLFYSVGIGQISSEVPQNLSASRPQDRQFILSSKKLLLSDSGFYLCAWTPGQGSEQYFGPGTRLTVT.

The V gene is TRBV29-1, the J gene TRBJ2-3; a possible D gene is TRBD2 (7 bases). Germline CDR1 and CDR2: SQVTM and ANQGSEA. This CDR3 is built from 14 residues. With 2 bases removed from V and 9 bases from J, the gap between germline ends came to 18 bases. The DNA for the CDR3 is TGCAGCGTTGAAATCGTAGGGGGAGGGCACACGCAGTATTTT. Translated: CSVEIVGGGHTQYF.